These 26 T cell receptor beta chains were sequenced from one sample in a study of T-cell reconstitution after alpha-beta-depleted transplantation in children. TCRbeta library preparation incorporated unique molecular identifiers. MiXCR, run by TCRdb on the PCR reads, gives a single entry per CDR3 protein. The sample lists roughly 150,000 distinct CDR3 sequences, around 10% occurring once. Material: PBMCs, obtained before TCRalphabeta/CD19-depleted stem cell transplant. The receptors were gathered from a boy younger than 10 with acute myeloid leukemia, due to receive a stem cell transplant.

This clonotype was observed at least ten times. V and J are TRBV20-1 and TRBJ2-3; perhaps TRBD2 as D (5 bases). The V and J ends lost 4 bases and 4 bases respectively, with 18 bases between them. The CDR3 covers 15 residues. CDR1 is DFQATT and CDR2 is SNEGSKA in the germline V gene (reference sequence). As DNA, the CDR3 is TGCAGTGCTACTGCAAGAAGCCGGAGGCCAGATACGCAGTATTTT. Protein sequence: CSATARSRRPDTQYF.

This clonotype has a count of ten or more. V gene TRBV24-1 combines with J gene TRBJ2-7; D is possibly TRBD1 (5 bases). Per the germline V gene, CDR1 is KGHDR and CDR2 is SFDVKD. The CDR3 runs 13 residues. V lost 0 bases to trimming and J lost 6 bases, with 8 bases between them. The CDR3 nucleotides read TGTGCCACCAGTGATTTGGTGCAGGGCGAGCAGTACTTC. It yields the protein CATSDLVQGEQYF.

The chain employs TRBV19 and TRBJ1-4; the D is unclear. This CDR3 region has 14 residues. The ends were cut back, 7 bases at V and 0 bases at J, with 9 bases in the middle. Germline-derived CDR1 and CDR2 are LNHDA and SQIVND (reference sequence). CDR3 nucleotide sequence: TGTGCCAGTACGGGCCTAACAACTAATGAAAAACTGTTTTTT. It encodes CASTGLTTNEKLFF.

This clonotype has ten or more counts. The chain's CDR3 is CATRTPNGRAEAFF. The CDR3 bases are TGTGCCACCCGAACCCCCAACGGGCGAGCTGAAGCTTTCTTT. The J gene is TRBJ1-1, the V gene TRBV15; no definite D call. Trimming shortened V by 8 bases and J by 6 bases, and 19 bases separated the two germline ends. Per the germline V gene, CDR1 is LNHNV and CDR2 is YYDKDF (reference sequence). CDR3 length equals 14 residues. Supplemented by reference TRBV15 and TRBJ1-1, the full variable domain reads DAMVIQNPRYQVTQFGKPVTLSCSQTLNHNVMYWYQQKSSQAPKLLFHYYDKDFNNEADTPDNFQSRRPNTSFCFLDIRSPGLGDTAMYLCATRTPNGRAEAFFGQGTRLTVV.

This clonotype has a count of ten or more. In DNA, the CDR3 is TGTGCCAGTAGTATTAGCTACTCTGGAAACACCATATATTTT. Protein sequence: CASSISYSGNTIYF. The chain couples TRBV19 to TRBJ1-3, with D unclear. This CDR3 is built from 14 residues. Germline V gene sequence: CDR1 LNHDA, CDR2 SQIVND (reference sequence). V lost 3 bases, J lost 0 bases, and 6 bases lay in between.

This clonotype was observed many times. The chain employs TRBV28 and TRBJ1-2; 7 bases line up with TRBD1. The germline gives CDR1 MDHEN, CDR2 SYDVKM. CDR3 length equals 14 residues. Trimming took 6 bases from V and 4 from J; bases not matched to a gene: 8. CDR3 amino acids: CASRRQGPSYGYTF. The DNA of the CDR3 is TGTGCCAGCAGGAGACAGGGCCCGAGCTATGGCTACACCTTC.

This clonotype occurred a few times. CDR3 nucleotide sequence: TGCAGTGCTACGACGCGAAGGGCAGATACGCAGTATTTT. Its protein is CSATTRRADTQYF. The chain combines TRBV20-1 with TRBJ2-3; the D is unclear. Between the trimmed V and J ends, which lost 4 bases and 4 bases, there was a span of 12 bases. The CDR3 length is 13 residues. Germline CDR1 reads DFQATT; CDR2 reads SNEGSKA (reference sequence).

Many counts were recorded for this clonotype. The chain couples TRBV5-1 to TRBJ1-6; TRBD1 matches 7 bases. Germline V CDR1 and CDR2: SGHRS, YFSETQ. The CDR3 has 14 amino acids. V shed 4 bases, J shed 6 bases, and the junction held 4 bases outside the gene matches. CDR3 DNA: TGCGCCAGCAGCCACGGGACAGCTAATTCACCCCTCCACTTT. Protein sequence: CASSHGTANSPLHF.

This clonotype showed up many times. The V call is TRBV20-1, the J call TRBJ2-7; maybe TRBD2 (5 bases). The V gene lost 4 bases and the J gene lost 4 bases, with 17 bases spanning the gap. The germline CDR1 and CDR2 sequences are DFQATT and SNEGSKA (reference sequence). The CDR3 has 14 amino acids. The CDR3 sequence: CSATGREGGYEQYV. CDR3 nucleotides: TGCAGTGCTACTGGTCGCGAGGGTGGATACGAGCAGTACGTC.

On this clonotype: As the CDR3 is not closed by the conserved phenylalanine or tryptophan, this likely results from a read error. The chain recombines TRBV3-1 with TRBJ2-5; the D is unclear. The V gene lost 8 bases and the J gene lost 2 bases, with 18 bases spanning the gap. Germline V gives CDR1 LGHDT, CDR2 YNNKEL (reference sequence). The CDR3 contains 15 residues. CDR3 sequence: CASEAGAILQETQYY. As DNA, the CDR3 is TGTGCCAGCGAAGCCGGAGCGATTCTACAAGAGACCCAGTACTAC.

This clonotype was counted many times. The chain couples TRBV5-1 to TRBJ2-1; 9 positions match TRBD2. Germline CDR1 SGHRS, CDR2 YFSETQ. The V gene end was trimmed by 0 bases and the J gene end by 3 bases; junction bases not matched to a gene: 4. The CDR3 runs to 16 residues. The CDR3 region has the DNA TGCGCCAGCAGCTTGGAACTAGCGGGCATCTACAATGAGCAGTTCTTC. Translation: CASSLELAGIYNEQFF.

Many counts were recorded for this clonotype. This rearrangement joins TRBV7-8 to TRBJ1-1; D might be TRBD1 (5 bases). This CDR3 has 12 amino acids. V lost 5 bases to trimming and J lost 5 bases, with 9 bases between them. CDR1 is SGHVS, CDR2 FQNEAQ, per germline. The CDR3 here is CASSAGRTEAFF. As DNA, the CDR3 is TGTGCCAGCAGCGCAGGGCGGACTGAAGCTTTCTTT.

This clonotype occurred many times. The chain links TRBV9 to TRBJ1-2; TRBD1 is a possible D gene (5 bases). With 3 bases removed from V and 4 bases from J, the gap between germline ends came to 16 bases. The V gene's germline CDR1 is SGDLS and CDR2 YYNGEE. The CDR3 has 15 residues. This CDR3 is CASSGNRGLGYGYTF. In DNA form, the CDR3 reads TGTGCCAGCAGCGGGAACCGGGGCCTTGGCTATGGCTACACCTTC.

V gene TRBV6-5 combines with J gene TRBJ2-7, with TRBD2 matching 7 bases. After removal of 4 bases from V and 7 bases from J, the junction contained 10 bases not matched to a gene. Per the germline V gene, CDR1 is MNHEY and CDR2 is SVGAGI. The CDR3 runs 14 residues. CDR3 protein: CASSLTGPGGEQYV. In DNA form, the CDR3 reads TGTGCCAGCAGTTTAACGGGCCCCGGGGGGGAGCAGTACGTC.

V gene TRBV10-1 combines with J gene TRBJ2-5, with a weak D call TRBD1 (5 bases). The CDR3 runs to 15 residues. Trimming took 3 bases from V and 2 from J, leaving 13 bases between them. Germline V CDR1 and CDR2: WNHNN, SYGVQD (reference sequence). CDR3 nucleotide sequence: TGCGCCAGCAGTGACGGTGGGGCAGGTCAAGAGACCCAGTACTTC. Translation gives CASSDGGAGQETQYF.

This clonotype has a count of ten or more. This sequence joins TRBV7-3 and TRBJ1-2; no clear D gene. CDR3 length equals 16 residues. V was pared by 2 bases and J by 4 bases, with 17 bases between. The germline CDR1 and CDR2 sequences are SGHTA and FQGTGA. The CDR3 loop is CASSLSGSRGSYGYTF. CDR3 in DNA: TGTGCCAGCAGCTTATCGGGGTCCCGAGGGTCCTATGGCTACACCTTC.

The CDR3 DNA reads as TGTGCCAGCAGCTTGCAGGGTGGCTCACCCCTCCACTTT. Amino acid sequence: CASSLQGGSPLHF. The chain uses TRBV11-2 and TRBJ1-6, with D maybe TRBD1 (5 bases). V was clipped by 3 bases and J by 10 bases, with 10 bases between them. Germline-derived CDR1 and CDR2 are SGHAT and FQNNGV. The length of the CDR3 is 13 residues.

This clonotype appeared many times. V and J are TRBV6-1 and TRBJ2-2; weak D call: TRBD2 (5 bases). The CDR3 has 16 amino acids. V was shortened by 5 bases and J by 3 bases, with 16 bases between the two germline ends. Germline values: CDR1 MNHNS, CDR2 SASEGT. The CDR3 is CASSTLSGSYTGELFF. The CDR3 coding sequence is TGTGCCAGCAGTACATTGTCGGGGTCTTACACCGGGGAGCTGTTTTTT.

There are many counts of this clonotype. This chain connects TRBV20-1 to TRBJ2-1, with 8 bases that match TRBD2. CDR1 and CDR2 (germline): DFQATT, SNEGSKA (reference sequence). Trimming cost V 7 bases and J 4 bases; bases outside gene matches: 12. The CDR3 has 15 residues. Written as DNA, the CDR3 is TGCAGTGGCCAGCGGGGGCCTGTATTGTACAATGAGCAGTTCTTC. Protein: CSGQRGPVLYNEQFF.

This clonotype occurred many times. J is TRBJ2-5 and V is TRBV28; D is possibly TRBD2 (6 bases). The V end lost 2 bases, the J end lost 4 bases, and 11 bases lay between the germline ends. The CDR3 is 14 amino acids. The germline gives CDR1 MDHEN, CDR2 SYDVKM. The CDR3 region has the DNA TGTGCCAGCAGTTTAAGGAGGGGCACAGAGACCCAGTACTTC. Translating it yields CASSLRRGTETQYF.

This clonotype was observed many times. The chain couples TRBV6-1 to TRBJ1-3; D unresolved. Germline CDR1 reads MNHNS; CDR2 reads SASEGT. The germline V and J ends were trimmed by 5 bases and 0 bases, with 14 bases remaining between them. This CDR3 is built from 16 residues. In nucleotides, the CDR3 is TGTGCCAGCAGTCCGTTCGGTACTGACTCTGGAAACACCATATATTTT. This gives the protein CASSPFGTDSGNTIYF.

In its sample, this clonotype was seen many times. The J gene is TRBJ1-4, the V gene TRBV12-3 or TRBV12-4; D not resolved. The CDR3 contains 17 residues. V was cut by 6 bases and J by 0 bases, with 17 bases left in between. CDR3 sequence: CASSRTLKVATNEKLFF. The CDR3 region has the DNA TGTGCCAGCAGCCGGACGTTGAAAGTTGCAACTAATGAAAAACTGTTTTTT.

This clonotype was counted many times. CDR3 region: CSVEDVWTDTTEAFF. The DNA of the CDR3 is TGCAGCGTTGAAGATGTCTGGACAGATACTACTGAAGCTTTCTTT. The chain combines TRBV29-1 with TRBJ1-1, with D maybe TRBD1 (6 bases). V shed 0 bases and J shed 5 bases, with 16 bases lying between them. Germline V CDR1 and CDR2: SQVTM, ANQGSEA. CDR3 length equals 15 residues.

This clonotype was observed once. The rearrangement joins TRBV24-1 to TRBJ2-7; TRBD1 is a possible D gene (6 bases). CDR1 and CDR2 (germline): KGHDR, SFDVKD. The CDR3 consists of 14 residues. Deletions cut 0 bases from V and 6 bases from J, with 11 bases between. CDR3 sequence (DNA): TGTGCCACCAGTGATTTGAGGGGGAAGGGCGAGCAGTACTTC. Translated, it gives CATSDLRGKGEQYF.

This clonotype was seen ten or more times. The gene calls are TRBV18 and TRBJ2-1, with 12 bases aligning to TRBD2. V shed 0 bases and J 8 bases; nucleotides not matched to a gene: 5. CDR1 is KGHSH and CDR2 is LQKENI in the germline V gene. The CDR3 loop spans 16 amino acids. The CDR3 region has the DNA TGTGCCAGCTCACCACCCCTAGCGGGAGGGCCGGATGAGCAGTTCTTC. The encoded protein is CASSPPLAGGPDEQFF.

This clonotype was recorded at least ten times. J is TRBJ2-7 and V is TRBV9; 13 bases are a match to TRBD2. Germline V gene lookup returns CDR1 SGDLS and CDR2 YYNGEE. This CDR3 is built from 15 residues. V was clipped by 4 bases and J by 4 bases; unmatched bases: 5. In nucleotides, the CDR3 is TGTGCCAGCAGCTTCGGACTAGCGGGAGAGTACGAGCAGTACTTC. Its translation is CASSFGLAGEYEQYF.